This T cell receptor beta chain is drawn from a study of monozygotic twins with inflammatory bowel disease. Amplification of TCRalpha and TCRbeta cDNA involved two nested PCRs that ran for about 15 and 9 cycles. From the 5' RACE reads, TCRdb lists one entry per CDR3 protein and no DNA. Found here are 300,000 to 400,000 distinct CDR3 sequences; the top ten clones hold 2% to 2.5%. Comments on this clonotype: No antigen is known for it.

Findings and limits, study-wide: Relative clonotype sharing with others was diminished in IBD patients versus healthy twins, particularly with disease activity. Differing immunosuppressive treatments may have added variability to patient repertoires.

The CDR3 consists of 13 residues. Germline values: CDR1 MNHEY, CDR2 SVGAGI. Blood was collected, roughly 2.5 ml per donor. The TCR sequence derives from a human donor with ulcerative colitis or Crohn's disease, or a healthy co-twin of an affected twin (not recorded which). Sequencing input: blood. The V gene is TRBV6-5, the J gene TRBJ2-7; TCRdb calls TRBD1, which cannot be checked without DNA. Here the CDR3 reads CASTSSGIEEQYF.